This T cell receptor (beta chain) derives from a study of shared clonotypes between healthy human individuals. Regarding the study as a whole: At large depth, rarefaction still showed sorted-subset sequencing to be incomplete. Researchers found naive subsets generally carried larger estimated richness than memory subsets.

Original handling: ImmunoSEQ gave junction-only sequences without quality scores, so filtering differed. This table comes from immunoSEQ multiplex PCR, and its TCRdb copy is limited to in-frame clones, with some not included. That table is the source of V, J and clone size, and D and trimming were worked out from the DNA. The profile shows around 2.5 million clones, 93% of them singletons. The CDR3 covers 17 residues. Looked up from germline, CDR1 is KGHSH and CDR2 is LQKENI. The V and J ends lost 2 bases and 3 bases, in that order; junction bases with no gene match: 5. Among the donors, all were Caucasian adults who lived in Nashville, Tennessee. Remarks on this clone: Antigen unknown.

V is TRBV18 and J is TRBJ2-3; 13 nucleotides align to TRBD2. The source material was naive CD4+ T cells from PBMCs. Subset given: CD45RA+ positively selected. The TCR comes from a man aged 18-30 years in good health. Some clones in this sample may be carry-over from other donors' samples. This CDR3 is CASSPWRGLAGTDTQYF. DNA of the CDR3: TGTGCCAGCTCACCATGGAGGGGACTAGCGGGGACAGATACGCAGTATTTT.